These 21 T cell receptor beta chains came from one sample sequenced in a study of T cell repertoires in cytomegalovirus infection. MiXCR, run by TCRdb on the reads, gives a single entry per CDR3 protein. The profile shows roughly 90,000 distinct CDR3 sequences, about 31% of them singletons. These receptors lack a known antigen. The sample was CD8+ T cells from cultured PBMCs, taken from culture after CMV antigen stimulation. These receptors were collected from a human donor in good health (CMV status not recorded). Some clones in this sample may be carry-over from other donors' samples.

This clonotype has only a few counts. The chain employs TRBV7-8 and TRBJ2-1, with unresolved D. The germline V gene encodes CDR1 SGHVS and CDR2 FQNEAQ. The CDR3 has 13 residues. V dropped 3 bases and J dropped 7 bases, with 10 bases sitting between them. For the CDR3, the DNA is TGTGCCAGCAGCTTGGCGATTAGTAATGAGCAGTTCTTC. Translated: CASSLAISNEQFF.

The V and J genes are TRBV7-9 and TRBJ1-5; tentatively, D is TRBD1 (5 bases). V dropped 5 bases and J dropped 13 bases, with 15 bases sitting between them. In germline, CDR1 is SEHNR, CDR2 FQNEAQ (reference sequence). The CDR3 is 12 residues long. The CDR3: CASSPDSLRQHF. In DNA form, the CDR3 reads TGTGCCAGCAGCCCAGACAGTCTAAGGCAGCATTTT. Full variable domain (remainder filled in from reference TRBV7-9 and TRBJ1-5): DTGVSQNPRHKITKRGQNVTFRCDPISEHNRLYWYRQTLGQGPEFLTYFQNEAQLEKSRLLSDRFSAERPKGSFSTLEIQRTEQGDSAMYLCASSPDSLRQHFGDGTRLSIL.

V is TRBV12-3 or TRBV12-4 and J is TRBJ1-1; 7 bases align to TRBD1. The CDR3 consists of 14 residues. With 0 bases clipped from V and 6 bases from J, the junction kept 4 bases outside the gene matches. CDR3 coding DNA: TGTGCCAGCAGTTTAGCGAGGGGGCTCGCTGAAGCTTTCTTT. This gives the protein CASSLARGLAEAFF.

J is TRBJ1-5 and V is TRBV6-6, with D tentatively TRBD1 (6 bases). The V gene lost 5 bases and the J gene lost 0 bases, with 17 bases spanning the gap. The CDR3 runs 17 residues. The germline gives CDR1 MNHNY, CDR2 SVGAGI (reference sequence). The CDR3 nucleotides read TGTGCCAGCAGTGACGACGGGGGCACTTATAGCAATCAGCCCCAGCATTTT. Protein: CASSDDGGTYSNQPQHF.

The V call is TRBV12-3 or TRBV12-4, the J call TRBJ2-7; no firm D call. The CDR3 covers 13 residues. Trimming removed 1 base at V and 4 bases at J, with 8 bases between. The CDR3 DNA is TGTGCCAGCAGTTTAGTTGTCAGGTACGAGCAGTACTTC. Translating it yields CASSLVVRYEQYF.

This clonotype was counted ten times or more. V usage is TRBV6-2 or TRBV6-3 and J usage is TRBJ1-2; perhaps TRBD1 as D (6 bases). V lost 5 bases and J 3 bases, leaving 10 bases between the germline ends. Germline CDR1 MNHEY, CDR2 SVGEGT. The CDR3 contains 13 residues. The CDR3 DNA follows: TGTGCCAGCAGTCCCCAGGGGTACTATGGCTACACCTTC. Translated: CASSPQGYYGYTF.

Only a few counts were recorded for this clonotype. The chain uses TRBV12-5 and TRBJ1-1; 8 bases align to TRBD1. The CDR3 spans 14 residues. CDR1 LGHNT and CDR2 FRNRAP come from the germline V gene. J lost 4 bases, V lost 7 bases, and 8 bases had no gene match. CDR3 in DNA: TGTGCTAGTGTCTTGACAGGGGCCGGCACTGAAGCTTTCTTT. Encoded protein: CASVLTGAGTEAFF.

Only a few counts were recorded for this clonotype. The chain is built from TRBV7-2 and TRBJ1-1; 11 bases align to TRBD1. V lost 6 bases, J lost 10 bases, and 4 bases stayed unmatched. Germline CDR1 SGHTA, CDR2 FQGNSA. This CDR3 has 12 amino acids. The CDR3 DNA is TGTGCCAGCAGGGACAGGGGGCCTCTAGCTTTCTTT. It is translated as CASRDRGPLAFF.

A few counts support this clonotype. V usage is TRBV7-8 and J usage is TRBJ1-1; D is undetermined. The V gene's germline CDR1 is SGHVS and CDR2 FQNEAQ. The V end was cut by 2 bases, the J end by 7 bases, with 11 bases between. The CDR3 consists of 13 residues. CDR3 DNA: TGTGCCAGCAGCTTAAGCGTGGGGAATGAAGCTTTCTTT. Translated, it gives CASSLSVGNEAFF. The full variable domain, its missing parts supplied by reference TRBV7-8 and TRBJ1-1, is GAGVSQSPRYKVAKRGQDVALRCDPISGHVSLFWYQQALGQGPEFLTYFQNEAQLDKSGLPSDRFFAERPEGSVSTLKIQRTQQEDSAVYLCASSLSVGNEAFFGQGTRLTVV.

The V and J genes are TRBV14 and TRBJ1-2; D call uncertain. This CDR3 is built from 13 residues. Looked up from germline, CDR1 is SGHDN and CDR2 is FVKESK. The germline V and J ends were trimmed by 1 base and 4 bases, with 7 bases remaining between them. The CDR3 spells CASSQGQVYGYTF. CDR3 nucleotides: TGTGCCAGCAGCCAAGGGCAGGTCTATGGCTACACCTTC.

The chain links TRBV5-1 to TRBJ2-7, with D possibly matching TRBD2 (6 bases). The CDR3 covers 14 residues. Trimming left V 0 bases short and J 6 bases short, with 13 bases between. The germline V gene encodes CDR1 SGHRS and CDR2 YFSETQ. DNA for the CDR3: TGCGCCAGCAGCTTGGCCGGGGGAGAGTCCGAGCAGTACTTC. Its translation is CASSLAGGESEQYF.

V usage is TRBV19 and J usage is TRBJ2-1, with TRBD2 as a possible D gene (6 bases). Looked up from germline, CDR1 is LNHDA and CDR2 is SQIVND (reference sequence). This CDR3 is 14 amino acids long. V was cut by 4 bases and J by 3 bases, with 10 bases left in between. CDR3: CASSSGVNYNEQFF. CDR3 in DNA: TGTGCCAGTAGTAGCGGGGTGAACTACAATGAGCAGTTCTTC.

The table lists this clonotype with many counts. The rearrangement uses TRBV7-3 and TRBJ2-2, with TRBD1 as a possible D gene (6 bases). The V gene lost 5 bases and the J gene lost 3 bases, with 13 bases spanning the gap. The length of the CDR3 is 15 residues. Germline V gene data show CDR1 as SGHTA and CDR2 as FQGTGA. DNA of the CDR3: TGTGCCAGCAGCCCTCAACAGGGCTACACCGGGGAGCTGTTTTTT. Translating it yields CASSPQQGYTGELFF. Complete variable domain (other parts from reference TRBV7-3 and TRBJ2-2): GAGVSQTPSNKVTEKGKYVELRCDPISGHTALYWYRQSLGQGPEFLIYFQGTGAADDSGLPNDRFFAVRPEGSVSTLKIQRTERGDSAVYLCASSPQQGYTGELFFGEGSRLTVL.

In this sample, this clonotype turned up many times. The V gene is TRBV7-3, the J gene TRBJ2-5, with 16 bases fitting TRBD2. Germline CDR1 reads SGHTA; CDR2 reads FQGTGA. J lost 5 bases, V lost 4 bases, and 4 bases had no gene match. The CDR3 has 16 amino acids. Here the CDR3 DNA reads TGTGCCAGCAGCTCGGGACTAGCGGGGGGGCAGGAGACCCAGTACTTC. This translates into CASSSGLAGGQETQYF.

The gene calls are TRBV24-1 and TRBJ2-3; possibly TRBD1 for D (5 bases). Germline V gene data show CDR1 as KGHDR and CDR2 as SFDVKD. The V and J ends lost 2 bases and 5 bases respectively, with 16 bases between them. CDR3 length: 16 residues. DNA of the CDR3: TGTGCCACCAGTGATTCGGGCAGGGAAATTGAAGATACGCAGTATTTT. This encodes CATSDSGREIEDTQYF.

This clonotype was picked up a small number of times. This chain uses TRBV28 with TRBJ1-6; D is unclear. CDR1 and CDR2 (germline): MDHEN, SYDVKM. This CDR3 region has 18 residues. V was trimmed by 3 bases and J by 9 bases, leaving 24 bases between them. Here the CDR3 DNA reads TGTGCCAGCAGTTTTAGTCGACTCCGCCGCCCCATAACTTCACCCCTCCACTTT. The encoded protein is CASSFSRLRRPITSPLHF.

The chain carries TRBV7-3 and TRBJ2-5; 8 nucleotides align to TRBD1. Germline loops: CDR1 SGHTA, CDR2 FQGTGA. CDR3 size: 14 residues. The V segment lost 5 bases and the J segment 5 bases; nucleotides outside the gene matches: 7. CDR3 protein: CASSVQGVSETQYF. The CDR3 nucleotides are TGTGCCAGCAGCGTACAGGGGGTCAGTGAGACCCAGTACTTC.

This clonotype appeared a few times. The chain combines TRBV27 with TRBJ2-1; the D gene is possibly TRBD1 (5 bases). V was clipped by 2 bases and J by 7 bases, with 9 bases between them. From germline, CDR1 is MNHEY and CDR2 SMNVEV (reference sequence). The CDR3 loop spans 13 amino acids. CDR3 nucleotides: TGTGCCAGCAGTTTAGGGCCAGGGAATGAGCAGTTCTTC. The encoded protein is CASSLGPGNEQFF.

The CDR3 nucleotides read TGTGCCAGCAGTGACCAACAGAATTCACCCCTCCACTTT. As protein: CASSDQQNSPLHF. This chain uses TRBV6-4 with TRBJ1-6; D unresolved. The germline V gene encodes CDR1 MRHNA and CDR2 SNTAGT. V was shortened by 2 bases and J by 7 bases, with 6 bases between the two germline ends. This CDR3 has 13 amino acids.

This clonotype was counted between two and nine times. The V gene is TRBV7-8, the J gene TRBJ1-2, with a possible D match to TRBD1 (6 bases). V lost 6 bases and J lost 4, with 15 bases in between. This CDR3 is 14 amino acids long. CDR1 SGHVS and CDR2 FQNEAQ come from the germline V gene. This CDR3 is CASREAQGSYGYTF. The CDR3 region has the DNA TGTGCCAGCAGAGAGGCGCAGGGGTCCTATGGCTACACCTTC.

This chain links TRBV20-1 with TRBJ2-7, with 8 nucleotides matching TRBD2. This CDR3 comprises 15 residues. CDR1 is DFQATT and CDR2 is SNEGSKA in the germline V gene (reference sequence). The V gene end was trimmed by 6 bases and the J gene end by 6 bases; junction bases not matched to a gene: 16. For the CDR3, the DNA is TGCAGTGCCACGAACCTAGCGGGCGGCACGGGCGAGCAGTACTTC. Translation gives CSATNLAGGTGEQYF.